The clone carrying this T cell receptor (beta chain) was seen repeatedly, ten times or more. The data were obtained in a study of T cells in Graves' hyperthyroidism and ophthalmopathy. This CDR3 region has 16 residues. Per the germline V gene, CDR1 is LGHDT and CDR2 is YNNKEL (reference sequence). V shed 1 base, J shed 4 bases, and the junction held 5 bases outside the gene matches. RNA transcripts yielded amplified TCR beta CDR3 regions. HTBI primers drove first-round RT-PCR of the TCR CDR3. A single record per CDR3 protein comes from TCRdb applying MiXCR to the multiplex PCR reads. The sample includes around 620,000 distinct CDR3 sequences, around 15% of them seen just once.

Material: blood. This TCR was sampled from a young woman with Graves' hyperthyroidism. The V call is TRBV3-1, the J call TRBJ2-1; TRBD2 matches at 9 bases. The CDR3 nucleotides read TGTGCCAGCAGCCAAGGGCTAGCGGGAACATACAATGAGCAGTTCTTC. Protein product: CASSQGLAGTYNEQFF.